This T cell receptor beta chain derives from a study of T cells after yellow fever vaccination. About the study: The SMART-Seq v4 Ultra Low Input method served to prepare the low-cell-number fractions.

About this clonotype itself: The antigen is unknown.

Each CDR3 protein gets one entry after TCRdb re-called the 5' RACE reads with MiXCR. Among about 350,000 distinct CDR3 sequences listed, about 7.8% were seen once. The CDR3 sequence is 14 residues long. Germline CDR1 and CDR2: LNHDA and SQIVND (reference sequence). V was trimmed by 7 bases and J by 5 bases, leaving 16 bases between them. The study, taken as a whole, reports: After the booster, nearly 98% of CD4 and about nine tenths of CD8 primary-response clones were re-detected.

The chain joins TRBV19 to TRBJ2-3; TRBD1 is a possible D gene (5 bases). The TCR comes from a man in his late teens or twenties who received the YFV17D yellow fever vaccine. Specimen: PBMCs, collected about 41 days after the first yellow fever vaccination. The CDR3 is CASTLAGLQDTQYF. The CDR3 nucleotides are TGTGCCAGTACCCTCGCAGGGCTGCAAGATACGCAGTATTTT.